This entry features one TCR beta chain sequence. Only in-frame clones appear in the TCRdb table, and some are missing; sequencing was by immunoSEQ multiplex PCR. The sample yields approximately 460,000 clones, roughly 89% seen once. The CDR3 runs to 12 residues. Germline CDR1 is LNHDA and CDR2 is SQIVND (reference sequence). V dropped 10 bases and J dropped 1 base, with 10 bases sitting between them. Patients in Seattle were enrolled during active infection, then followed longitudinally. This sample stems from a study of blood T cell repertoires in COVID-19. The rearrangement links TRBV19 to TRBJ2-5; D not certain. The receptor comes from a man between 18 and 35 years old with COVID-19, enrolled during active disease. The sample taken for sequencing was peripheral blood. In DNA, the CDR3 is TGTGCCACCCAGGCATCCCAAGAGACCCAGTACTTC. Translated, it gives CATQASQETQYF.